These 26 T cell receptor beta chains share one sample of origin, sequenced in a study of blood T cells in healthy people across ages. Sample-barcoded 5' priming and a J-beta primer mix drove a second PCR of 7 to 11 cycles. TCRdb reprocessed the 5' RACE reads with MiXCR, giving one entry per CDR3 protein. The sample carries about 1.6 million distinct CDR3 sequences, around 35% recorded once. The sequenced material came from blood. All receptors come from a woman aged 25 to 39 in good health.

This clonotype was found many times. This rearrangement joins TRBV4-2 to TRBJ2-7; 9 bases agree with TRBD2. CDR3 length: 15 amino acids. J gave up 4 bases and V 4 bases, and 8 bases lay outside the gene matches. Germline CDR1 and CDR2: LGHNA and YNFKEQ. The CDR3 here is CASSPRAGGSYEQYF. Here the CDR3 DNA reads TGTGCCAGCAGCCCCCGGGCGGGGGGGAGTTACGAGCAGTACTTC.

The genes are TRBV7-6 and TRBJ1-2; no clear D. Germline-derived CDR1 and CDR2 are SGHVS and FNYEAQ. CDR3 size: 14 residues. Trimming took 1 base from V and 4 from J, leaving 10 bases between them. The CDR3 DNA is TGTGCCAGCAGCTTAGGGGTGGGCAGCTATGGCTACACCTTC. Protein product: CASSLGVGSYGYTF.

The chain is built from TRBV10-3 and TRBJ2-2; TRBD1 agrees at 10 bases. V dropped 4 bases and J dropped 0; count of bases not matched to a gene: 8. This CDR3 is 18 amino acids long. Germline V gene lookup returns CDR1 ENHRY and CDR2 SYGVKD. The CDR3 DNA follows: TGTGCCATCAGTGTCGACAGGGGGCTGTTCGCGAACACCGGGGAGCTGTTTTTT. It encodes CAISVDRGLFANTGELFF.

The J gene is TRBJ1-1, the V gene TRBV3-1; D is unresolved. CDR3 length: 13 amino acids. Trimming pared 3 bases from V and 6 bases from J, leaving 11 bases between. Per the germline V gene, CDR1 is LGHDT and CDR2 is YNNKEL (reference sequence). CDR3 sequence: CASSQSGGAEAFF. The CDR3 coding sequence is TGTGCCAGCAGCCAGTCTGGTGGGGCTGAAGCTTTCTTT.

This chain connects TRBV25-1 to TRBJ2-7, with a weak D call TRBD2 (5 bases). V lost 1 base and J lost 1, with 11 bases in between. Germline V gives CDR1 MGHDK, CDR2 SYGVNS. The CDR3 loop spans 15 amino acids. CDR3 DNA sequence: TGTGCCAGCAGTGAATCAAGGCCGGGGTCCTACGAGCAGTACTTC. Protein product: CASSESRPGSYEQYF.

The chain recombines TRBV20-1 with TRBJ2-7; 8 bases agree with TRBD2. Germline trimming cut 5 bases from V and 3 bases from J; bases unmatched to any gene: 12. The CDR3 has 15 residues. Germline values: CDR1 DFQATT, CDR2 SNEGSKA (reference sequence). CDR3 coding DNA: TGCAGTGCTGCAACCCGGACTAGCAGGGGCTACGAGCAGTACTTC. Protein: CSAATRTSRGYEQYF.

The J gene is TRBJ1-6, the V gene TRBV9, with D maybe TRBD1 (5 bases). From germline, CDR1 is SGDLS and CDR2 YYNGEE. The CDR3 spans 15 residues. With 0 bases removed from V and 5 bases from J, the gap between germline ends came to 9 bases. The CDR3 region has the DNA TGTGCCAGCAGCGTAGCAGGGCAGAATAATTCACCCCTCCACTTT. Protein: CASSVAGQNNSPLHF.

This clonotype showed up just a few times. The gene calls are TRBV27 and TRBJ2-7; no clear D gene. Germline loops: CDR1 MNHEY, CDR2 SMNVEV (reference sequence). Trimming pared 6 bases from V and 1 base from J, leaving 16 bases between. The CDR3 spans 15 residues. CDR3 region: CASSRRADASYEQYF. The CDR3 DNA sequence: TGTGCCAGCAGCCGACGGGCAGACGCGTCCTACGAGCAGTACTTC.

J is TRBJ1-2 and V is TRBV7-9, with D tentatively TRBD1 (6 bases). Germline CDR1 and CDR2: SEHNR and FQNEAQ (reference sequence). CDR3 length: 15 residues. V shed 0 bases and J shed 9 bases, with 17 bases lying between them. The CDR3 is CASSLAQGNGDSYTF. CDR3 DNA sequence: TGTGCCAGCAGCTTAGCACAGGGTAATGGTGATAGCTACACCTTC. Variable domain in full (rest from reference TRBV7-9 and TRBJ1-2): DTGVSQNPRHKITKRGQNVTFRCDPISEHNRLYWYRQTLGQGPEFLTYFQNEAQLEKSRLLSDRFSAERPKGSFSTLEIQRTEQGDSAMYLCASSLAQGNGDSYTFGSGTRLTVV.

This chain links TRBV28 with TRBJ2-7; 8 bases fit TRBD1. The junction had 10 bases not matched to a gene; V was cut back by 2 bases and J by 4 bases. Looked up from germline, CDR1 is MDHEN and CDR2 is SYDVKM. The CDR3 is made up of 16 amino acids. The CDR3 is CASSLGRDRSIYEQYF. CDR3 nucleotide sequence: TGTGCCAGCAGTTTAGGCCGGGACAGGAGTATTTACGAGCAGTACTTC.

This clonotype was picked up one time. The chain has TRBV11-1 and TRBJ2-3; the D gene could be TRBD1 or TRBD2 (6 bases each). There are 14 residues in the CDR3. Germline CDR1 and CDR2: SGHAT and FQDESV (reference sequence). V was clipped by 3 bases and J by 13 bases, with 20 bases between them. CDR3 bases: TGTGCCAGCAGCTTGGGGGGCGCCGGGACGCCGAAGTATTTT. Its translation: CASSLGGAGTPKYF.

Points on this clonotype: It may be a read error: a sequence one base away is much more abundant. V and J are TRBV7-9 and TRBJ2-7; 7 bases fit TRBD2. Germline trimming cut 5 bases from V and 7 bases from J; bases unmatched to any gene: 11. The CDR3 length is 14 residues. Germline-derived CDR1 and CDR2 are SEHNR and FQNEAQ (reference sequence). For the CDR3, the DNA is TGTGCCAGCAGCCCAGCGGGGACTCTTCATGAGCAGTACTTC. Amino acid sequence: CASSPAGTLHEQYF.

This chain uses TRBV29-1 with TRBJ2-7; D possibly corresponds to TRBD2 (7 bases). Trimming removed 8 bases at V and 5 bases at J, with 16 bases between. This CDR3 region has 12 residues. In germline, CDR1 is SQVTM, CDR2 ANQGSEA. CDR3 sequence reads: CSWVGGANEQYF. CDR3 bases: TGCAGCTGGGTGGGGGGGGCAAACGAGCAGTACTTC.

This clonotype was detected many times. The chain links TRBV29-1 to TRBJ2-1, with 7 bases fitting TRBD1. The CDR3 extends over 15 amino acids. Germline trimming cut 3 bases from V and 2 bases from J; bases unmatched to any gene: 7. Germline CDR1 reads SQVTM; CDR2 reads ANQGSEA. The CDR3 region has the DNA TGCAGCGTTGAGGGACAGTCTGGGGCCTACAATGAGCAGTTCTTC. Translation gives CSVEGQSGAYNEQFF.

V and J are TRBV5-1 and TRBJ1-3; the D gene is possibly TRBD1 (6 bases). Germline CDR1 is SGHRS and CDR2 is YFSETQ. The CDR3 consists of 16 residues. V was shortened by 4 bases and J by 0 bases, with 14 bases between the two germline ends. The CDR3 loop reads CASSPMDSHSGNTIYF. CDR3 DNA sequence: TGCGCCAGCAGCCCAATGGACAGCCACTCTGGAAACACCATATATTTT. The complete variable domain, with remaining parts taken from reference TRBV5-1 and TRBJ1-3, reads KAGVTQTPRYLIKTRGQQVTLSCSPISGHRSVSWYQQTPGQGLQFLFEYFSETQRNKGNFPGRFSGRQFSNSRSEMNVSTLELGDSALYLCASSPMDSHSGNTIYFGEGSWLTVV.

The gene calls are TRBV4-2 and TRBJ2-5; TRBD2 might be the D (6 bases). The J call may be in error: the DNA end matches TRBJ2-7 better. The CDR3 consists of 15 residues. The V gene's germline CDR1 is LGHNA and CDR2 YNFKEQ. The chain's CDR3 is CASSREDTLNYEQYF. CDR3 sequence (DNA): TGTGCCAGCAGCCGGGAGGACACTCTCAACTACGAGCAGTACTTC.

CDR3 loop: CASSLGLGSPSYGYTF. CDR3 coding DNA: TGTGCCAGCAGCTTAGGCTTGGGCAGTCCCAGCTATGGCTACACCTTC. V usage is TRBV5-5 and J usage is TRBJ1-2; D is unclear. Germline V gene sequence: CDR1 SGHKS, CDR2 YYEKEE (reference sequence). V dropped 2 bases and J dropped 4 bases, with 18 bases sitting between them. The CDR3 has 16 amino acids.

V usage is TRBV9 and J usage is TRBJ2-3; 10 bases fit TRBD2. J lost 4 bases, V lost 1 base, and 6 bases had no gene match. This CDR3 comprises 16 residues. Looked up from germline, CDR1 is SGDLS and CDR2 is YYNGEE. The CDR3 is CASSVRDSGRSDTQYF. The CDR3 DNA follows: TGTGCCAGCAGCGTAAGGGATAGCGGGAGGTCAGATACGCAGTATTTT. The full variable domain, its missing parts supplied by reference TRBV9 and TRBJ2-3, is DSGVTQTPKHLITATGQRVTLRCSPRSGDLSVYWYQQSLDQGLQFLIQYYNGEERAKGNILERFSAQQFPDLHSELNLSSLELGDSALYFCASSVRDSGRSDTQYFGPGTRLTVL.

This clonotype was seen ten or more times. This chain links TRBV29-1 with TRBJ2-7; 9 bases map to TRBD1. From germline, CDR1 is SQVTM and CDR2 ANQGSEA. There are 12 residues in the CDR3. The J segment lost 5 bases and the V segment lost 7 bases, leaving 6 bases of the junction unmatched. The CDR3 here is CSAGDRAHEQYF. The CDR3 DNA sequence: TGCAGCGCAGGGGACAGGGCCCACGAGCAGTACTTC.

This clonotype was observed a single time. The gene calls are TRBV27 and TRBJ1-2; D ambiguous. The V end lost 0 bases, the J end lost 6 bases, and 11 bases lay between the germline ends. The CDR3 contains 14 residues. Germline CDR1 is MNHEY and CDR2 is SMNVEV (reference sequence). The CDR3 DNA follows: TGTGCCAGCAGTTTATCTGGACCGGCGAATGGCTACACCTTC. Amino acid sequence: CASSLSGPANGYTF.

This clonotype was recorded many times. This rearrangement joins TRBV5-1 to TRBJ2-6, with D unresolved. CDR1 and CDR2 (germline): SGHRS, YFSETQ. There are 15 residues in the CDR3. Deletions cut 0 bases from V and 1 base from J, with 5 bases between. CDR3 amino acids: CASSLELSGANVLTF. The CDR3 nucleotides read TGCGCCAGCAGCTTGGAGCTTTCTGGGGCCAACGTCCTGACTTTC. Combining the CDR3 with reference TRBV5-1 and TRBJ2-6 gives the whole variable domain KAGVTQTPRYLIKTRGQQVTLSCSPISGHRSVSWYQQTPGQGLQFLFEYFSETQRNKGNFPGRFSGRQFSNSRSEMNVSTLELGDSALYLCASSLELSGANVLTFGAGSRLTVL.

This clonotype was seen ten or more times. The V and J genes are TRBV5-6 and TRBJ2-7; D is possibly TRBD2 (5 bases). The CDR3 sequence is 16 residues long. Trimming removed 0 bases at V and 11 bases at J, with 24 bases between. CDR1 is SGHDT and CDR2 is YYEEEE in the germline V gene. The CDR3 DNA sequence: TGTGCCAGCAGCTTGGCCGGGTCACCGTCGACTACGAGGGAGTACTTC. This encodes CASSLAGSPSTTREYF.

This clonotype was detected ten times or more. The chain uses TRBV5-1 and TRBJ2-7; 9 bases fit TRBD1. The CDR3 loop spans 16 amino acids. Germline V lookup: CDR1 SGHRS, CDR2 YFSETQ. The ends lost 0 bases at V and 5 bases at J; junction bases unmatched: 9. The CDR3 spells CASSLGPGQGFHEQYF. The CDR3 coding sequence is TGCGCCAGCAGCTTGGGGCCGGGACAGGGTTTCCACGAGCAGTACTTC.

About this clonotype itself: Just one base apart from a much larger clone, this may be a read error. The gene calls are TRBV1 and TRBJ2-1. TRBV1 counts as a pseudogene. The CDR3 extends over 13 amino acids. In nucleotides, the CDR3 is TGCACCAGCAGCCCTGAAGGCGTCAATGAGCAGTTCTTC. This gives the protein CTSSPEGVNEQFF.

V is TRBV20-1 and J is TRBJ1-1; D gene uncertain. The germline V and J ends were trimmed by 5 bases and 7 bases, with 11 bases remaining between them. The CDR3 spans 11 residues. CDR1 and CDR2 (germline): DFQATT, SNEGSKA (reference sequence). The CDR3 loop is CSAGWRFEAFF. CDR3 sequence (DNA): TGCAGTGCTGGCTGGCGATTTGAAGCTTTCTTT.

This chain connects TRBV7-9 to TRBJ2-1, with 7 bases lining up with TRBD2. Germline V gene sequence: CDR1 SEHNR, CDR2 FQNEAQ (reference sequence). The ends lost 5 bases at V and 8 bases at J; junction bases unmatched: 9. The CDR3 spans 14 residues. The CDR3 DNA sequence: TGTGCCAGCAGCACTTGGGACTACCCCGATGAGCAGTTCTTC. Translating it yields CASSTWDYPDEQFF.